The clone carrying this TCR beta chain turned up a few times. Antigen: not known. This sample is part of a study of T-cell reconstitution after alpha-beta-depleted transplantation in children. General study findings and limits: Surviving recipient T cells and thymic progenitors accounted for the high day-60 TCRbeta diversity observed in some patients.

A TCRbeta library incorporating unique molecular identifiers was prepared. TCRdb reanalysed the PCR reads using MiXCR and keeps one entry per CDR3 protein. In the table there are 450,000 to 550,000 distinct CDR3 sequences, 11% of which are singletons. Germline V gene data show CDR1 as WSHSY and CDR2 as SAAADI. The ends lost 0 bases at V and 3 bases at J; junction bases unmatched: 5. The CDR3 totals 15 residues. The receptor's source is a female patient between 2 and 15 years old who had a stem cell transplant for aplastic anemia, so the T cells may come from the graft donor. Specimen: PBMCs, mostly from graft donor cells, collected 180 days after TCRalphabeta/CD19-depleted stem cell transplant. The rearrangement links TRBV10-2 to TRBJ2-7; 7 bases are a match to TRBD2. The CDR3 is CASSESGEGGYEQYV. The CDR3 DNA reads TGCGCCAGCAGTGAGTCAGGGGAGGGAGGCTACGAGCAGTACGTC.